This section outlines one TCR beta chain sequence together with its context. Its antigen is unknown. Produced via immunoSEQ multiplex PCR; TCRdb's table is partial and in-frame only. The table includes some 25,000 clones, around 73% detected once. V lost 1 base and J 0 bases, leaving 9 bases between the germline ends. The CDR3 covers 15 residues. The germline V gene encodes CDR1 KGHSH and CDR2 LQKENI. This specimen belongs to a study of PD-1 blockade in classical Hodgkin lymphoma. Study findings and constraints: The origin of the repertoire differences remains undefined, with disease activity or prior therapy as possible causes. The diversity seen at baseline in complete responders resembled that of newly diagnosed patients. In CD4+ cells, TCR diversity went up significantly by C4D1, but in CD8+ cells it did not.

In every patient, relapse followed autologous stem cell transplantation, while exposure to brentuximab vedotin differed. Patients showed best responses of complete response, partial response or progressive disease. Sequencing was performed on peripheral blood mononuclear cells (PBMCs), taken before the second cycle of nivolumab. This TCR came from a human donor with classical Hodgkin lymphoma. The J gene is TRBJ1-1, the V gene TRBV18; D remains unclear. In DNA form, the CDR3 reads TGTGCCAGCTCACCACTTCGGGCGGTGAACACTGAAGCTTTCTTT. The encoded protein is CASSPLRAVNTEAFF.